A single sample is the source of the 8 T cell receptor beta chains below, sequenced in a study of cytomegalovirus exposure and HLA in healthy donors. The primer mix had 60 Vbeta and 13 Jbeta primers. The data were produced by immunoSEQ multiplex PCR, yet TCRdb's version contains in-frame clones alone and is incomplete. The table records more than 80,000 clones, about four fifths of them present only once. The source material was PBMCs. The receptors originated from a man aged 50 or older in good health and CMV-seronegative.

The chain carries TRBV19 and TRBJ1-1; 8 positions agree with TRBD1. This CDR3 has 13 amino acids. J lost 5 bases, V lost 5 bases, and 4 bases had no gene match. Germline V gives CDR1 LNHDA, CDR2 SQIVND (reference sequence). The CDR3 sequence is CASSGRTGTEAFF. The CDR3 DNA reads TGTGCCAGTAGTGGGCGGACAGGGACTGAAGCTTTCTTT.

The V gene is TRBV7-9, the J gene TRBJ1-1; D possibly corresponds to TRBD1 (5 bases). With 3 bases removed from V and 3 bases from J, the gap between germline ends came to 11 bases. There are 14 residues in the CDR3. The germline CDR1 and CDR2 sequences are SEHNR and FQNEAQ (reference sequence). This CDR3 is CASSFGAWDTEAFF. DNA of the CDR3: TGTGCCAGCAGCTTTGGGGCGTGGGACACTGAAGCTTTCTTT.

A note on this clone: Other DNA sequences of this sample code for an identical CDR3. This chain uses TRBV5-1 with TRBJ2-3; D is ambiguous. Germline loops: CDR1 SGHRS, CDR2 YFSETQ. Trimming took off 0 bases at V and 4 bases at J, with 9 bases between the two ends. This CDR3 has 14 residues. CDR3 sequence reads: CASSLALAADTQYF. In nucleotides, the CDR3 is TGCGCCAGCAGCTTGGCATTAGCTGCAGATACGCAGTATTTT.

As to this clone: Other nucleotide sequences from this sample produce the same CDR3. The chain carries TRBV10-1 and TRBJ1-6; TRBD1 aligns across 7 bases. The CDR3 sequence is 13 residues long. CDR1 and CDR2 (germline): WNHNN, SYGVQD (reference sequence). V lost 4 bases and J lost 9; bases outside the gene matches: 3. The DNA of the CDR3 is TGCGCCAGCAGTGGACAGGGCGGTTCACCCCTCCACTTT. This encodes CASSGQGGSPLHF.

This clone turned up a few times. The chain is built from TRBV2 and TRBJ2-4, with 10 bases matching TRBD1. The CDR3 is 16 amino acids. V trimming: 5 bases; J trimming: 3 bases; junction bases outside the gene matches: 7. In germline, CDR1 is SNHLY, CDR2 FYNNEI. The CDR3 reads CASSQSTGGGKNIQYF. CDR3 DNA sequence: TGTGCCAGCAGTCAATCGACAGGGGGCGGCAAAAACATTCAGTACTTC.

V and J are TRBV27 and TRBJ2-1; D is unclear. Germline CDR1 reads MNHEY; CDR2 reads SMNVEV (reference sequence). Deletions cut 7 bases from V and 7 bases from J, with 17 bases between. The CDR3 length is 14 residues. CDR3 DNA sequence: TGTGCCAGCACCTCCGCCGCAGGTCCGAATGAGCAGTTCTTC. Translating gives CASTSAAGPNEQFF.

This clone has only a few counts. CDR3 protein: CASSFWGQENSPLHF. The CDR3 bases are TGTGCCAGCAGTTTTTGGGGACAGGAAAACTCACCCCTCCACTTT. The chain recombines TRBV28 with TRBJ1-6, with 8 bases fitting TRBD1. CDR1 is MDHEN, CDR2 SYDVKM, per germline. This CDR3 comprises 15 residues. The J segment lost 10 bases and the V segment lost 3 bases, leaving 8 bases of the junction unmatched.

The chain employs TRBV6-1 and TRBJ2-7, with TRBD1 matching 7 bases. Germline assignment: CDR1 MNHNS and CDR2 SASEGT. This CDR3 spans 13 amino acids. J gave up 5 bases and V 5 bases, and 6 bases lay outside the gene matches. The CDR3 sequence is CASSTRTGDEQYV. The DNA of the CDR3 is TGTGCCAGCAGTACGCGTACAGGGGACGAGCAGTACGTC.